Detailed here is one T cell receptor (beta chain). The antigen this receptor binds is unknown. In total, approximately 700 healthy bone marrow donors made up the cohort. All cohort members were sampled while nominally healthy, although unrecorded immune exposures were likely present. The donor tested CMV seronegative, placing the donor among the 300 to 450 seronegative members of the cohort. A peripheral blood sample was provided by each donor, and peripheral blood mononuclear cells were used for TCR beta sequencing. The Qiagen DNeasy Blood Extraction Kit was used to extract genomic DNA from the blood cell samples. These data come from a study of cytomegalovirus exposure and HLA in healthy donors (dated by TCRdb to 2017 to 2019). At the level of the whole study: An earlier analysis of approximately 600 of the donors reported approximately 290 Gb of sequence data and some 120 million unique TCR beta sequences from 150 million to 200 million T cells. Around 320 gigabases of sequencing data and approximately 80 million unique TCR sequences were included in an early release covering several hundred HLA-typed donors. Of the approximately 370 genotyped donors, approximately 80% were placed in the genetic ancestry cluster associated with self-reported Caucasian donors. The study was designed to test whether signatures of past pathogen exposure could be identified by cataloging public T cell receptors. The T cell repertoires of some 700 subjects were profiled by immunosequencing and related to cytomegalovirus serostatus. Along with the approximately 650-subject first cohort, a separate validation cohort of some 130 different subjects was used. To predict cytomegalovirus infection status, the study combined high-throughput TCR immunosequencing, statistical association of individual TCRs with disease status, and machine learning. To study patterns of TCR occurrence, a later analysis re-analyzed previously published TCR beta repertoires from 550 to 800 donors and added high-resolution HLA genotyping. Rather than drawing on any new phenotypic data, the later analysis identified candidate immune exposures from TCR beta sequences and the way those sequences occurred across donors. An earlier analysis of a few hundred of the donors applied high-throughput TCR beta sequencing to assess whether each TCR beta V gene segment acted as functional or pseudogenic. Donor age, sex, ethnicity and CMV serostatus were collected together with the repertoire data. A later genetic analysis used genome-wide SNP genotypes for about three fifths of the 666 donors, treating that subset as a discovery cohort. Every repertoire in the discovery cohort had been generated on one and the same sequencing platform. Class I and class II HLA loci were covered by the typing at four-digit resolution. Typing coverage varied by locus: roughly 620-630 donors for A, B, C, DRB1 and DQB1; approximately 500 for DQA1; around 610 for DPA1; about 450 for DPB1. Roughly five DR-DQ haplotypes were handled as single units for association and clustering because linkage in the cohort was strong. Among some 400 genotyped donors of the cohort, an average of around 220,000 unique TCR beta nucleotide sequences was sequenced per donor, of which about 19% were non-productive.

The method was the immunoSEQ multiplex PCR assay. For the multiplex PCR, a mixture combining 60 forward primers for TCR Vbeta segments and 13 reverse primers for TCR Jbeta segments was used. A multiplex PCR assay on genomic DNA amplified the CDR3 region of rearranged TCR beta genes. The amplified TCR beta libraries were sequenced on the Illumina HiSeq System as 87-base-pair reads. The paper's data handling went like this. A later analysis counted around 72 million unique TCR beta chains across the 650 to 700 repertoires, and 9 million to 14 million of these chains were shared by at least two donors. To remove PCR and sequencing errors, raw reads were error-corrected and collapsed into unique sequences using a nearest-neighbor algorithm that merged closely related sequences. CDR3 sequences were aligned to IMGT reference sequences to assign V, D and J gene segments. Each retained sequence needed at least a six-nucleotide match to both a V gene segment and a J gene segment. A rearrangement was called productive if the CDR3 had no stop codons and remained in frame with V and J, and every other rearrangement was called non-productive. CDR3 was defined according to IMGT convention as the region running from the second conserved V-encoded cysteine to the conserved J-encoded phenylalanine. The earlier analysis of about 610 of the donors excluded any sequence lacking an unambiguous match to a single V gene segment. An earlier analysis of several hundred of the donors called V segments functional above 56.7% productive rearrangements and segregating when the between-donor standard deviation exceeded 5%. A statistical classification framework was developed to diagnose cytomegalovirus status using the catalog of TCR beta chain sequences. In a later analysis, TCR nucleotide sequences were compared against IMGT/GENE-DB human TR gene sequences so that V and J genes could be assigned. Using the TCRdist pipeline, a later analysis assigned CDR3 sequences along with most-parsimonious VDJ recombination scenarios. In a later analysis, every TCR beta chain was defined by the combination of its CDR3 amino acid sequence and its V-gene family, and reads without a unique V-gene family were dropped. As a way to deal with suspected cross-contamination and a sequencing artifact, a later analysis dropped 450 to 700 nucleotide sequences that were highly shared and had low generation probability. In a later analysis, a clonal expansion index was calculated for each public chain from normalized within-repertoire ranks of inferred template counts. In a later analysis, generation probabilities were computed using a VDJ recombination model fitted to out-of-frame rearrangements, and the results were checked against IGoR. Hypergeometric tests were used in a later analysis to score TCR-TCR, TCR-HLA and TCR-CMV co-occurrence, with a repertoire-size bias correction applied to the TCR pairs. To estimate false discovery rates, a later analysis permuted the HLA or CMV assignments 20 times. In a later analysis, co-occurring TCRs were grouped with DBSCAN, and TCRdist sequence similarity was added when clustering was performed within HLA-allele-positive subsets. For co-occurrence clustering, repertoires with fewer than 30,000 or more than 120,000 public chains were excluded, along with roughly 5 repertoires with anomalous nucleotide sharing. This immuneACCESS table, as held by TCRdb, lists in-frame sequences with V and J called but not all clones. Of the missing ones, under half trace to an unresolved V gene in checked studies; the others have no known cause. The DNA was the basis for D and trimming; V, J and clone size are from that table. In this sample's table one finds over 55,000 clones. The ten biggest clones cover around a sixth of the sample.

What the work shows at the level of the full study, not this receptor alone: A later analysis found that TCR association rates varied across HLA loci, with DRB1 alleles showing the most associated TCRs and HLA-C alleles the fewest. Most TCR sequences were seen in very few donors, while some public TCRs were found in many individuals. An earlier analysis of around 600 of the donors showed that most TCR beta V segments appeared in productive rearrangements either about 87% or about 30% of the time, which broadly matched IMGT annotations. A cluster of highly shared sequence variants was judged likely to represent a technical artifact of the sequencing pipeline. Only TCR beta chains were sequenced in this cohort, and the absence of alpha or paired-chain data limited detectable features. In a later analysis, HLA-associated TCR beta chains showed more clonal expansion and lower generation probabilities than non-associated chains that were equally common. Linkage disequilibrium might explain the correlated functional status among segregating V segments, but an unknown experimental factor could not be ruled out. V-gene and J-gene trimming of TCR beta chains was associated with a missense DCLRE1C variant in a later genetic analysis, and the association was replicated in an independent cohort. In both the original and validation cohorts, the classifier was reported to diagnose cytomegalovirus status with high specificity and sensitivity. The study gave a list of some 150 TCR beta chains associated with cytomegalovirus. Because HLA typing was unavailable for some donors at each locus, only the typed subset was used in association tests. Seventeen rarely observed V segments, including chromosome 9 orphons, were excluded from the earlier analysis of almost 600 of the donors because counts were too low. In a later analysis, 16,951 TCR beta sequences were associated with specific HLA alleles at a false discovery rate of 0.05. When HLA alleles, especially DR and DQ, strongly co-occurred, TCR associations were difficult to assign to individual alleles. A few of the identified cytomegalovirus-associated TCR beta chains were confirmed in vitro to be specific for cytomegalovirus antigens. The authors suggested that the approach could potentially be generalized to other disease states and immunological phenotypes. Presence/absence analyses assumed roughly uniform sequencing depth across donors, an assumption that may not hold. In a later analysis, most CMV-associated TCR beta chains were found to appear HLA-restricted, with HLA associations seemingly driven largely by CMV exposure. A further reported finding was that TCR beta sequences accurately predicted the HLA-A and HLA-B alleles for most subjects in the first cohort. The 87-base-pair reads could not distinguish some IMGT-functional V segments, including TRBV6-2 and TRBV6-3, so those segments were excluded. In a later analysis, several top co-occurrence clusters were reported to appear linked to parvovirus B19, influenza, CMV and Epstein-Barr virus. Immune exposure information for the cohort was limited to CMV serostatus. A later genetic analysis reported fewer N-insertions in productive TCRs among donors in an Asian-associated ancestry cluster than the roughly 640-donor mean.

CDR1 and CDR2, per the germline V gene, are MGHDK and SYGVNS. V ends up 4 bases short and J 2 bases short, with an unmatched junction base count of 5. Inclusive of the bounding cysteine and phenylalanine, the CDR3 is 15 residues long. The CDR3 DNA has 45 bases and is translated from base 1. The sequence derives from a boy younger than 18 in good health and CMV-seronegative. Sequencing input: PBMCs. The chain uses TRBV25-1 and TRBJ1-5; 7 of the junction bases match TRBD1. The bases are TGTGCCAGCAGTGGGGGACAGAACCGCAATCAGCCCCAGCATTTT. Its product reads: CASSGGQNRNQPQHF.